This TCR beta chain came from a study of early T cells in non-severe SARS-CoV-2 infection. Broader study findings: VDJdb matching skewed toward anti-spike CD8 responses, missing private and CD4 specificities.

Germline CDR1 and CDR2: SGDLS and YYNGEE. The CDR3 sequence is 15 residues long. Deletions cut 0 bases from V and 2 bases from J, with 12 bases between. Attachment of unique molecular identifiers to individual cDNA molecules was performed. TCRdb passed the 5' RACE reads through MiXCR, listing each CDR3 protein once. The sample lists some 77,000 distinct CDR3 sequences, approximately 5% occurring once. In this sample, this clonotype turned up many times. The antigen is undetermined. This sequence joins TRBV9 and TRBJ2-7, with D possibly being TRBD2 (5 bases). This clonotype was sampled from an adult who was a healthcare worker with PCR-confirmed SARS-CoV-2 infection or an uninfected control (not recorded which). The sample in question was whole blood, obtained at baseline. The CDR3 DNA is TGTGCCAGCAGCGTAGCAAGCGGAAATACCTACGAGCAGTACTTC. Translated: CASSVASGNTYEQYF.